These 21 T cell receptor beta chains were sequenced from one sample in a study of T cells in localized non-small cell lung cancer. Here immunoSEQ multiplex PCR was the method, and the copy in TCRdb shows in-frame clones only, minus some. The table lists about 1,400 clones, less than 25% of them singletons. Sequencing was performed on lung tumor tissue, taken before any cancer treatment. Receptors originate from a female donor of 60 years or more with stage II squamous cell lung carcinoma.

In this sample, this clone is large. The chain combines TRBV9 with TRBJ1-3; no clear D. V was clipped by 0 bases and J by 0 bases, with 7 bases between them. Germline V gene sequence: CDR1 SGDLS, CDR2 YYNGEE. The CDR3 consists of 15 residues. The DNA of the CDR3 is TGTGCCAGCAGCGTAGCTCACAGCTCTGGAAACACCATATATTTT. Translated: CASSVAHSSGNTIYF. Supplemented by reference TRBV9 and TRBJ1-3, the full variable domain reads DSGVTQTPKHLITATGQRVTLRCSPRSGDLSVYWYQQSLDQGLQFLIQYYNGEERAKGNILERFSAQQFPDLHSELNLSSLELGDSALYFCASSVAHSSGNTIYFGEGSWLTVV.

There are a few counts of this clone. This chain joins TRBV11-3 and TRBJ2-2; tentative D call: TRBD2 (5 bases). CDR3 size: 15 residues. Germline V gene lookup returns CDR1 SGHNT and CDR2 YENEEA. V was clipped by 3 bases and J by 0 bases, with 8 bases between them. CDR3 DNA: TGTGCCAGCAGCTTGTGGCGGGCGAACACCGGGGAGCTGTTTTTT. Translated, it gives CASSLWRANTGELFF.

This chain uses TRBV11-3 with TRBJ1-5; 7 bases agree with TRBD1. The CDR3 loop spans 16 amino acids. Germline-derived CDR1 and CDR2 are SGHNT and YENEEA. The trim removed 3 bases at V and 5 bases at J, leaving 10 bases unmatched. CDR3 protein: CASSLQKGAADQPQHF. DNA for the CDR3: TGTGCCAGCAGCTTGCAGAAGGGGGCGGCGGATCAGCCCCAGCATTTT.

Within the sample, this clone is medium-sized. J is TRBJ2-7 and V is TRBV11-3; possibly TRBD2 for D (6 bases). Between the trimmed V and J ends, which lost 3 bases and 3 bases, there was a span of 15 bases. The germline CDR1 and CDR2 sequences are SGHNT and YENEEA. The CDR3 extends over 15 amino acids. DNA of the CDR3: TGTGCCAGCAGCTTCACGGGCGGGATGAGCTACGAGCAGTACTTC. Translation gives CASSFTGGMSYEQYF.

The V call is TRBV10-2, the J call TRBJ2-7; D possibly corresponds to TRBD2 (5 bases). The V end was cut by 4 bases, the J end by 6 bases, with 13 bases between. This CDR3 has 13 residues. Germline V CDR1 and CDR2: WSHSY, SAAADI. The DNA of the CDR3 is TGCGCCAGCAGTGTCCGGGGAACGGGCGAGCAGTACGTC. Its translation: CASSVRGTGEQYV.

This clone was observed once. The chain is built from TRBV19 and TRBJ2-1; tentatively, D is TRBD1 (5 bases). Germline values: CDR1 LNHDA, CDR2 SQIVND (reference sequence). The CDR3 consists of 16 residues. V shed 7 bases and J shed 0 bases, with 16 bases lying between them. CDR3 loop: CASKTWGPSSYNEQFF. The CDR3 DNA is TGTGCCAGTAAGACGTGGGGCCCGAGCTCCTACAATGAGCAGTTCTTC. Combining the CDR3 with reference TRBV19 and TRBJ2-1 gives the whole variable domain DGGITQSPKYLFRKEGQNVTLSCEQNLNHDAMYWYRQDPGQGLRLIYYSQIVNDFQKGDIAEGYSVSREKKESFPLTVTSAQKNPTAFYLCASKTWGPSSYNEQFFGPGTRLTVL.

This clone is large (0.1 to 1%) within its sample. This sequence joins TRBV18 and TRBJ2-3; 10 positions agree with TRBD2. CDR1 KGHSH and CDR2 LQKENI come from the germline V gene. The CDR3 sequence is 19 residues long. V gave up 2 bases and J gave up 0 bases; unmatched junction bases: 11. CDR3 residues: CASSPVSLAGVRSTDTQYF. The CDR3 DNA reads as TGTGCCAGCTCACCAGTCAGTCTAGCGGGAGTTCGAAGCACAGATACGCAGTATTTT.

The table lists this clone with a few counts. The V call is TRBV6-8, the J call TRBJ1-5, with unresolved D. CDR3 length: 16 amino acids. V was shortened by 2 bases and J by 1 base, with 12 bases between the two germline ends. The germline gives CDR1 MNHGY, CDR2 SAAAGT. The CDR3 sequence is CASSYGSPWSNQPQHF. The DNA of the CDR3 is TGTGCCAGCAGTTACGGTAGTCCGTGGAGCAATCAGCCCCAGCATTTT.

The gene calls are TRBV6-8 and TRBJ1-1; D not resolved. The CDR3 is 14 amino acids. V was clipped by 6 bases and J by 1 base, with 12 bases between them. The germline CDR1 and CDR2 sequences are MNHGY and SAAAGT. In nucleotides, the CDR3 is TGTGCCAGCAGCGCTGCTCCAGGGAACACTGAAGCTTTCTTT. Amino acids: CASSAAPGNTEAFF.

The chain uses TRBV28 and TRBJ1-5; 9 positions match TRBD1. The trim removed 4 bases at V and 7 bases at J, leaving 2 bases unmatched. The CDR3 loop spans 13 amino acids. The V gene's germline CDR1 is MDHEN and CDR2 SYDVKM. CDR3 DNA sequence: TGTGCCAGCAGTTCACAGGGGGCACAGCCCCAGCATTTT. It encodes CASSSQGAQPQHF.

This clone was recorded only once. The chain is built from TRBV29-1 and TRBJ2-3; 11 bases are shared with TRBD2. The junction had 1 base not matched to a gene; V was cut back by 1 base and J by 1 base. The germline V gene encodes CDR1 SQVTM and CDR2 ANQGSEA. The length of the CDR3 is 15 residues. Written as DNA, the CDR3 is TGCAGCGTTGAAGGGGGACTAGCGGGCACAGATACGCAGTATTTT. It is translated as CSVEGGLAGTDTQYF.

This clone appeared a few times. This rearrangement joins TRBV9 to TRBJ1-2; TRBD1 is a possible D gene (6 bases). V shed 4 bases and J shed 9 bases, with 22 bases lying between them. Germline V gene sequence: CDR1 SGDLS, CDR2 YYNGEE. There are 15 residues in the CDR3. CDR3 residues: CASSPRDAGAYRYTF. CDR3 DNA sequence: TGTGCCAGCAGCCCCCGGGACGCGGGGGCATATCGCTACACCTTC.

In its sample, this clone was seen a few times. The chain couples TRBV6-8 to TRBJ1-5, with D unclear. The length of the CDR3 is 17 residues. Between the trimmed V and J ends, which lost 0 bases and 2 bases, there was a span of 14 bases. The V gene's germline CDR1 is MNHGY and CDR2 SAAAGT. This CDR3 reads CASSYSRSGSGNQPQHF. The DNA for the CDR3 is TGTGCCAGCAGTTACTCCCGGTCGGGCAGTGGCAATCAGCCCCAGCATTTT.

For this clone: At one end, the junction sequence differs from germline, possibly due to a read error. The rearrangement joins TRBV5-1 to TRBJ1-1; 7 positions agree with TRBD1. Germline-derived CDR1 and CDR2 are SGHRS and YFSETQ. The CDR3 consists of 16 residues. The CDR3: CASRLGRTGGGSEAFF. The CDR3 DNA is TGCGCCAGCAGATTGGGCCGGACAGGAGGTGGATCTGAAGCTTTCTTT.

By share, this clone ranks as medium-sized. In DNA, the CDR3 is TGTGCCAGCAGCGTAACCAGAGACACAGATACGCAGTATTTT. Translation gives CASSVTRDTDTQYF. V is TRBV9 and J is TRBJ2-3; D gene ambiguous. The CDR3 spans 14 residues. Trimming cost V 1 base and J 2 bases, with 8 bases left between them. The germline V gene encodes CDR1 SGDLS and CDR2 YYNGEE.

This rearrangement joins TRBV6-8 to TRBJ1-4; 7 bases line up with TRBD1. J was trimmed by 9 bases and V by 5 bases; bases with no gene match: 9. The CDR3 sequence is 14 residues long. Looked up from germline, CDR1 is MNHGY and CDR2 is SAAAGT. The CDR3 spells CASSVPGTVKKLFF. DNA of the CDR3: TGTGCCAGCAGTGTTCCTGGGACAGTGAAAAAACTGTTTTTT.

This sequence joins TRBV25-1 and TRBJ1-1, with no clear D. The germline CDR1 and CDR2 sequences are MGHDK and SYGVNS. CDR3 length: 14 residues. The V end lost 2 bases, the J end lost 3 bases, and 10 bases lay between the germline ends. CDR3 nucleotides: TGTGCCAGCAGTGAAGTCGGACTTGACACTGAAGCTTTCTTT. Amino acids: CASSEVGLDTEAFF.

In its sample, this clone ranks as large. The rearrangement links TRBV11-3 to TRBJ2-7; D might be TRBD2 (7 bases). V shed 2 bases and J shed 3 bases, with 11 bases lying between them. Germline V gene lookup returns CDR1 SGHNT and CDR2 YENEEA. The CDR3 runs to 14 residues. CDR3 DNA: TGTGCCAGCAGCTTAAACGGGGGGCACTACGAGCAGTACGTC. This sequence encodes CASSLNGGHYEQYV.

The chain is built from TRBV28 and TRBJ2-3; D unclear. The CDR3 totals 15 residues. V was trimmed by 7 bases and J by 0 bases, leaving 14 bases between them. The germline V gene has CDR1 MDHEN and CDR2 SYDVKM. CDR3: CASMPLGPSTDTQYF. CDR3 DNA sequence: TGTGCCAGCATGCCCCTCGGGCCTAGCACAGATACGCAGTATTTT.

This clone has only one observation. The chain has TRBV5-1 and TRBJ2-5; 10 nucleotides align to TRBD1. The CDR3 loop spans 15 amino acids. V shed 2 bases, J shed 4 bases, and the junction held 5 bases outside the gene matches. CDR1 is SGHRS, CDR2 YFSETQ, per germline. Here the CDR3 reads CASSFLDRGSETQYF. CDR3 nucleotides: TGCGCCAGCAGCTTTCTGGACAGGGGGTCAGAGACCCAGTACTTC.

V and J are TRBV9 and TRBJ1-1; no firm D call. The CDR3 has 14 residues. The germline V and J ends were trimmed by 6 bases and 2 bases, with 14 bases remaining between them. Germline V lookup: CDR1 SGDLS, CDR2 YYNGEE. The CDR3 nucleotides are TGTGCCAGCACCGGGAGCCGTAGTAACACTGAAGCTTTCTTT. Encoded protein: CASTGSRSNTEAFF.